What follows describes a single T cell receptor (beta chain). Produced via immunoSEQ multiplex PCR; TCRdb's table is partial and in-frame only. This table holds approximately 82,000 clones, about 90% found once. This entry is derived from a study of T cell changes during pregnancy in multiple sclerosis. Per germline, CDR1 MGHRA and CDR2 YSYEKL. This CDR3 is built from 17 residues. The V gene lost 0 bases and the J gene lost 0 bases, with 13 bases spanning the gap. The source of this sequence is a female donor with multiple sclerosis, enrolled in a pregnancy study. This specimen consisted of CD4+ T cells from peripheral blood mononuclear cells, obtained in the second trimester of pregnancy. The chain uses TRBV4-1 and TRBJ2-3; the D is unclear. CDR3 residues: CASSQDSTKISTDTQYF. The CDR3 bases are TGCGCCAGCAGCCAAGATAGCACCAAGATTAGCACAGATACGCAGTATTTT.